This T cell receptor beta chain was captured in a study of blood T cell repertoires in COVID-19. About the research overall: The samples span acute and convalescent COVID-19 from the United States, Italy and Spain. From T cells, B-cell-depleted T cells, or PBMCs came the material, which was cDNA or gDNA.

CDR3 length: 13 amino acids. The germline gives CDR1 SSHAT, CDR2 FNYEAQ (reference sequence). Methods used by the authors: Amplification of reference gene primers provided the estimated nucleated cell counts. Sequenced by immunoSEQ multiplex PCR; TCRdb stores in-frame clones only, minus some. V, J and clone size were drawn from that table, and D and trimming were deduced from the DNA. The data contain 150,000 to 200,000 clones, around 88% of them singletons. Concerning this clone: An end of the junction does not agree with germline; a read error may underlie this.

This clonotype was sampled from a woman in her sixties or seventies who had recovered from COVID-19. The chain joins TRBV7-7 to TRBJ2-1; maybe TRBD1 (7 bases). The sample consisted of peripheral blood. The CDR3: CASSLGGGDEQFF. CDR3 sequence (DNA): TGTGCTAGCAGCTTAGGGGGCGGGGATGAGCAGTTCTTC.